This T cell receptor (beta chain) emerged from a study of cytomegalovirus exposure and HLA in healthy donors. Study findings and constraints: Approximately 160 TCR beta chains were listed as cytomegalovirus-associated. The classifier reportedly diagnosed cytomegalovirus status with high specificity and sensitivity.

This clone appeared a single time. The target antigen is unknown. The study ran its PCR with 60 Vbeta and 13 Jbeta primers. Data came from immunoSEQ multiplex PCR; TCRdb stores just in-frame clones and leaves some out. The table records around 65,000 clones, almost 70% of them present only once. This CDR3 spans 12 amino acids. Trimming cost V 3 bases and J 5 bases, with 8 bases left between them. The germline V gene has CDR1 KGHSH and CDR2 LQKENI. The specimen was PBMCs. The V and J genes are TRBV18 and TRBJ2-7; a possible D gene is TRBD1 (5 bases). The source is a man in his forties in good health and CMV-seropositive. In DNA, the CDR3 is TGTGCCAGCTCACCGTCAGGGCACGAGCAGTACTTC. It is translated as CASSPSGHEQYF.